Listed below are T cell receptor beta chains from one sample, sequenced in a study of cytomegalovirus exposure and HLA in healthy donors. The data were produced by immunoSEQ multiplex PCR, yet TCRdb's version contains in-frame clones alone and is incomplete. The table lists 150,000 to 200,000 clones, under 75% of them singletons. The sample was PBMCs. These receptors were obtained from a man aged 35 to 55 in good health and CMV-seropositive. CDR3s include the opening cysteine and the closing phenylalanine or tryptophan. Each record gives: V gene, J gene, clone size, D gene, CDR3 protein, CDR3 DNA. The D gene is left open where the match is weak. Clone size is given for some rows only: seen once, a few or many times, or a class if the clone is expanded.

V: TRBV5-8
J: TRBJ2-7
size: -
D: TRBD1
CDR3: CASSFGGQAYEQYF
DNA: TGTGCCAGCAGCTTTGGAGGACAGGCCTACGAGCAGTACTTC

V: TRBV7-9
J: TRBJ1-1
size: -
D: -
CDR3: CAGGSADTEAFF
DNA: TGTGCCGGAGGGTCTGCGGACACTGAAGCTTTCTTT

V: TRBV4-1
J: TRBJ2-5
size: -
D: TRBD1
CDR3: CASSRTGGGGQETQYF
DNA: TGCGCCAGCAGCCGCACAGGGGGCGGTGGGCAAGAGACCCAGTACTTC

V: TRBV6-5
J: TRBJ1-1
size: -
D: -
CDR3: CASSYSIANTEAFF
DNA: TGTGCCAGCAGTTACTCGATAGCGAACACTGAAGCTTTCTTT

V: TRBV4-3
J: TRBJ1-1
size: once
D: -
CDR3: CASSQDWEGLRGTEAFF
DNA: TGCGCCAGCAGCCAAGATTGGGAAGGTCTAAGGGGCACTGAAGCTTTCTTT

V: TRBV7-9
J: TRBJ1-2
size: -
D: TRBD1
CDR3: CASSPGTGGSGYTF
DNA: TGTGCCAGCAGCCCCGGGACAGGGGGCTCTGGCTACACCTTC

V: TRBV7-2
J: TRBJ1-2
size: once
D: TRBD1
CDR3: CASRPAGTGEFGGYTF
DNA: TGTGCCAGCCGTCCGGCAGGGACAGGGGAGTTTGGTGGCTACACCTTC

V: TRBV4-1
J: TRBJ1-4
size: -
D: -
CDR3: CASSQGHSLNEKLFF
DNA: TGCGCTAGCAGCCAAGGACACTCCCTTAATGAAAAACTGTTTTTT

V: TRBV13
J: TRBJ2-7
size: -
D: -
CDR3: CASSLSSYEQYF
DNA: TGTGCCAGCAGCTTGAGCTCCTACGAGCAGTACTTC

V: TRBV29-1
J: TRBJ2-7
size: -
D: -
CDR3: CSVEDPSSYEQYF
DNA: TGCAGCGTTGAAGATCCGAGCTCCTACGAGCAGTACTTC

V: TRBV25-1
J: TRBJ1-3
size: -
D: -
CDR3: CAGSSHHGQSSGNTIYF
DNA: TGTGCCGGCAGTTCGCATCACGGACAGTCCTCTGGAAACACCATATATTTT

V: TRBV9
J: TRBJ1-6
size: -
D: -
CDR3: CASSVGDSPLHF
DNA: TGTGCCAGCAGCGTAGGAGATTCACCCCTCCACTTT

V: TRBV7-9
J: TRBJ1-5
size: -
D: -
CDR3: CASSLGLNQPQHF
DNA: TGTGCCAGCAGCTTAGGTCTCAATCAGCCCCAGCATTTT

V: TRBV5-1
J: TRBJ1-1
size: -
D: -
CDR3: CASSLGLNTEAFF
DNA: TGCGCCAGCAGCTTGGGGCTGAACACTGAAGCTTTCTTT

V: TRBV27
J: TRBJ1-5
size: -
D: -
CDR3: CASSFIVGAQPNQPQHF
DNA: TGTGCCAGCAGTTTTATCGTGGGGGCCCAACCGAATCAGCCCCAGCATTTT

V: TRBV30
J: TRBJ2-6
size: -
D: -
CDR3: CASNRVVQGPFSGANVLTF
DNA: TGTGCCTCGAACCGGGTGGTACAGGGCCCGTTCTCTGGGGCCAACGTCCTGACTTTC

V: TRBV15
J: TRBJ1-5
size: -
D: -
CDR3: CATSRDLSNQPQHF
DNA: TGTGCCACCAGCAGAGATCTAAGCAATCAGCCCCAGCATTTT

V: TRBV6-5
J: TRBJ1-2
size: -
D: -
CDR3: CASSYERGYGGYTF
DNA: TGTGCCAGCAGTTACGAACGGGGGTACGGTGGCTACACCTTC

V: TRBV7-9
J: TRBJ1-1
size: few
D: -
CDR3: CSSSLFTVGGDTEAFF
DNA: TGTTCCAGCAGCTTATTCACTGTAGGGGGTGACACTGAAGCTTTCTTT

V: TRBV7-9
J: TRBJ1-1
size: -
D: TRBD1
CDR3: CSSSFRTGGGETEAFF
DNA: TGTTCCAGCAGCTTTAGGACAGGGGGCGGTGAGACTGAAGCTTTCTTT

V: TRBV7-9
J: TRBJ2-3
size: once
D: TRBD2
CDR3: CASRGEGSTQYF
DNA: TGTGCCAGCAGGGGGGAGGGAAGCACGCAGTATTTT

V: TRBV19
J: TRBJ2-1
size: -
D: -
CDR3: CASSSGLGGIEQFF
DNA: TGTGCCAGTAGTTCAGGGTTGGGGGGTATTGAGCAGTTCTTC